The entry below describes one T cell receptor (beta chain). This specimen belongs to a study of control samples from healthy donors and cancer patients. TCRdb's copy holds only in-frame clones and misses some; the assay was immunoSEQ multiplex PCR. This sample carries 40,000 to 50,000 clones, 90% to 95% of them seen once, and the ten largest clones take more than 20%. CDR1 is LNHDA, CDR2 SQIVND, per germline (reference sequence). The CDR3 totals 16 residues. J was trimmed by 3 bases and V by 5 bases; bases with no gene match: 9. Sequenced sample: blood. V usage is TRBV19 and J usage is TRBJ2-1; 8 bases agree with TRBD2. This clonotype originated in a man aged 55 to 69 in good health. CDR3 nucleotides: TGTGCCAGTAGTGTCTTGGCGGGAGGCCTCTACAATGAGCAGTTCTTC. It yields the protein CASSVLAGGLYNEQFF. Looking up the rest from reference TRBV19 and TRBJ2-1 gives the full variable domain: DGGITQSPKYLFRKEGQNVTLSCEQNLNHDAMYWYRQDPGQGLRLIYYSQIVNDFQKGDIAEGYSVSREKKESFPLTVTSAQKNPTAFYLCASSVLAGGLYNEQFFGPGTRLTVL.